The 3 T cell receptor beta chains in this list originate from one sample, sequenced in a study of shared clonotypes between healthy human individuals. The repertoire was sequenced with immunoSEQ multiplex PCR; TCRdb's copy has only in-frame clones and lacks some. Of around 2,100,000 clones in the sample, about 95% were seen once. Naivety among CD8 cells was defined by CD45RO negativity and positive CCR7 selection, thereby excluding terminally differentiated effector memory CD45RA+ cells. The sample consisted of naive CD8+ T cells sorted from blood. The receptors were gathered from a man aged 18 to 35 in good health.

To note about this clone: The same CDR3 is also encoded by other DNA sequences in this sample. The chain combines TRBV11-2 with TRBJ2-5; no definite D call. Trimming removed 4 bases at V and 5 bases at J, with 8 bases between. Germline V gives CDR1 SGHAT, CDR2 FQNNGV. CDR3 length equals 12 residues. Written as DNA, the CDR3 is TGTGCCAGCAGCTCTGACCGGGAGACCCAGTACTTC. Translation: CASSSDRETQYF.

This clone turned up a few times. The genes are TRBV2 and TRBJ1-6; D perhaps matches TRBD1 (5 bases). Germline V gene sequence: CDR1 SNHLY, CDR2 FYNNEI. V lost 3 bases and J 3 bases, leaving 15 bases between the germline ends. This CDR3 has 17 residues. The CDR3: CASSDGWPGLYNSPLHF. The DNA of the CDR3 is TGTGCCAGCAGTGATGGGTGGCCAGGGCTCTATAATTCACCCCTCCACTTT.

This clone appeared once. This chain connects TRBV2 to TRBJ2-7, with TRBD1 matching over 7 bases. CDR1 is SNHLY and CDR2 is FYNNEI in the germline V gene. The CDR3 is 13 amino acids. V lost 4 bases, J lost 3 bases, and 3 bases stayed unmatched. The CDR3 DNA is TGTGCCAGCAGTGCGAGGGGGCTCTACGAGCAGTACTTC. It specifies CASSARGLYEQYF.